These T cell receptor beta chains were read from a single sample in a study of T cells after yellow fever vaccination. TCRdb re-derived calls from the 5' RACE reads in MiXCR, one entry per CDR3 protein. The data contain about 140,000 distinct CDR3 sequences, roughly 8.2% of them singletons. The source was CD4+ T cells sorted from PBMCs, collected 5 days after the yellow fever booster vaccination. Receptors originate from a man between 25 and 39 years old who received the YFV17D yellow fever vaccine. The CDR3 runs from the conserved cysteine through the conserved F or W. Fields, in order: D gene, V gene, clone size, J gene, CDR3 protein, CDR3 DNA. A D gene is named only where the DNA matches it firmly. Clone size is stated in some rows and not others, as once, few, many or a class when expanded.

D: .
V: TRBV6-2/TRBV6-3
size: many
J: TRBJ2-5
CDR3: CASSFIQIQETQYF
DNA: TGTGCCAGCAGTTTCATCCAGATACAAGAGACCCAGTACTTC

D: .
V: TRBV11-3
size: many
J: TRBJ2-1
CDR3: CASSLAGFRNEQFF
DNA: TGTGCCAGCAGCTTAGCGGGTTTCAGAAATGAGCAGTTCTTC

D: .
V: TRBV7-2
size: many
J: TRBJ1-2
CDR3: CASSLVAGAYGYTF
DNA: TGTGCCAGCAGCTTAGTCGCGGGGGCCTATGGCTACACCTTC

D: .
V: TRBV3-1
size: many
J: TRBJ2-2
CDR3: CASSQDWANTGELFF
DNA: TGTGCCAGCAGCCAAGATTGGGCGAACACCGGGGAGCTGTTTTTT

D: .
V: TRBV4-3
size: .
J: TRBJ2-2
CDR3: CASSPETNRNTGELFF
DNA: TGCGCCAGCAGCCCTGAGACAAACAGGAACACCGGGGAGCTGTTTTTT

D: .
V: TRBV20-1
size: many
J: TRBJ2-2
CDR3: CSAMQFDTGELFF
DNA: TGCAGTGCTATGCAATTCGACACCGGGGAGCTGTTTTTT

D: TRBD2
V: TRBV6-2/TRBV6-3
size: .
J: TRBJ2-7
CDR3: CASSLLAGGNEQYF
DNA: TGTGCCAGCAGTTTGCTAGCGGGAGGAAACGAGCAGTACTTC

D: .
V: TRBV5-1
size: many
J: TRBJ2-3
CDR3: CASSLPQPTDTQYF
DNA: TGCGCCAGCAGCTTGCCTCAGCCCACAGATACGCAGTATTTT

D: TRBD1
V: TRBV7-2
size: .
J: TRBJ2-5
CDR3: CASSNQRTGGETQYF
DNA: TGTGCCAGCAGCAACCAACGGACAGGGGGAGAGACCCAGTACTTC

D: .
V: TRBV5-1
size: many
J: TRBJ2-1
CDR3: CASGTQSRGNEQFF
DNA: TGCGCCAGCGGAACTCAATCGAGGGGCAATGAGCAGTTCTTC

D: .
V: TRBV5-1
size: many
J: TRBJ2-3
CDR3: CASSFQGTQYF
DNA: TGCGCCAGCAGCTTCCAGGGAACGCAGTATTTT

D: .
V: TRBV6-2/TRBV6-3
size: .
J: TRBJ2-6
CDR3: CASSDLYSGANVLTF
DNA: TGTGCCAGCAGTGACTTATACTCTGGGGCCAACGTCCTGACTTTC

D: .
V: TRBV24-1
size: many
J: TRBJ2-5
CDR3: CATSAPSGPQETQYF
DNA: TGTGCCACCAGTGCCCCTTCCGGACCCCAAGAGACCCAGTACTTC

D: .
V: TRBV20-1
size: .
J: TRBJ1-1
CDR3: CSARAETLNTEAFF
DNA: TGCAGTGCTAGGGCAGAGACGTTGAACACTGAAGCTTTCTTT

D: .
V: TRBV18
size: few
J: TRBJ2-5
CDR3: CASSPLSSAETQYF
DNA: TGTGCCAGCTCACCTTTATCTAGCGCGGAGACCCAGTACTTC

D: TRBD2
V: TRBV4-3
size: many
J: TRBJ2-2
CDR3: CASSHRGGTGELFF
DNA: TGCGCCAGCAGCCATCGGGGGGGGACCGGGGAGCTGTTTTTT

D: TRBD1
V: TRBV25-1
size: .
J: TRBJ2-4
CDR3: CVSSETLGQGKNIQYF
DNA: TGTGTCAGCAGTGAAACGCTGGGACAGGGAAAAAACATTCAGTACTTC

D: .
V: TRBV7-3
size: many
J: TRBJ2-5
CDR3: CASSLVSGKETQYF
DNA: TGTGCCAGCAGCTTAGTCTCGGGAAAAGAGACCCAGTACTTC

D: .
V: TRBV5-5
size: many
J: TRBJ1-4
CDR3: CASSSPWGGSNEKLFF
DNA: TGTGCCAGCAGCTCCCCCTGGGGAGGATCTAATGAAAAACTGTTTTTT

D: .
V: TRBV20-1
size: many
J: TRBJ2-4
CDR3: CSASGWEADVNIQYF
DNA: TGCAGTGCGAGCGGATGGGAAGCCGACGTAAACATTCAGTACTTC

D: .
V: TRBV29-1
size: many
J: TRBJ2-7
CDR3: CSVAGSYEQYF
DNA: TGCAGCGTTGCGGGTAGCTACGAGCAGTACTTC

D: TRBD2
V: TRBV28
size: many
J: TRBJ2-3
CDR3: CASSKRGGTDTQYF
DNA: TGTGCCAGCAGCAAACGGGGGGGAACAGATACGCAGTATTTT

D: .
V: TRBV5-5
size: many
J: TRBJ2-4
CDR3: CASSITTLPNIQYF
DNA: TGTGCCAGCAGCATCACCACCCTCCCAAACATTCAGTACTTC

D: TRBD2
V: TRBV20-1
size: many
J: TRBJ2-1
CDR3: CSASGASGRIYNEQFF
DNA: TGCAGTGCTAGTGGGGCTAGCGGGAGGATCTACAATGAGCAGTTCTTC

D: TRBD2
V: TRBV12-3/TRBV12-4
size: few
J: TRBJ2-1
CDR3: CASSLEPPLTSGRALAYNEQFF
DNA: TGTGCCAGCAGTTTAGAACCCCCCCTGACTAGCGGGAGGGCCCTCGCGTACAATGAGCAGTTCTTC

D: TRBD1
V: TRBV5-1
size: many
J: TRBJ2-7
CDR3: CASSLERGQSYEQYF
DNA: TGCGCCAGCAGCTTGGAACGGGGACAGTCCTACGAGCAGTACTTC

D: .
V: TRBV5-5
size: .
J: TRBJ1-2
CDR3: CASSLSGSHNYGYTF
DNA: TGTGCCAGCAGCTTGTCAGGGTCTCATAACTATGGCTACACCTTC

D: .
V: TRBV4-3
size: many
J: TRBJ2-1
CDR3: CASSQEVASTEQFF
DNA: TGCGCCAGCAGCCAAGAAGTCGCTAGCACTGAGCAGTTCTTC

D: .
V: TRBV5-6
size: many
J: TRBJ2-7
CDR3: CASSYGRDWIYEQYF
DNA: TGTGCCAGCAGCTACGGCCGGGACTGGATCTACGAGCAGTACTTC

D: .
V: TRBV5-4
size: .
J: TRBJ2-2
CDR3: CASSLSQSLVSGELFF
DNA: TGTGCCAGCAGCTTGTCCCAATCCCTAGTGAGCGGGGAGCTGTTTTTT

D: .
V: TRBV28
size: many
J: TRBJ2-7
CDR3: CASASGTPAYEQYF
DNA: TGTGCCAGCGCGTCCGGGACACCAGCCTACGAGCAGTACTTC

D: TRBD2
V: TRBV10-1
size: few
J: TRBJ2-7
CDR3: CASSESRGLVTEQYF
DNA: TGCGCCAGCAGTGAGTCGAGGGGACTAGTCACCGAGCAGTACTTC

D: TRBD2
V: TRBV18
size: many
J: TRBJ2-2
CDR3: CASSLRGTSATNTGELFF
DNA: TGTGCCAGCTCACTTCGCGGGACTAGCGCAACGAACACCGGGGAGCTGTTTTTT

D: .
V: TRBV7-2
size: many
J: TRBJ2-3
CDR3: CASTRRGVADTQYF
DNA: TGTGCCAGCACCCGGAGAGGGGTGGCAGATACGCAGTATTTT

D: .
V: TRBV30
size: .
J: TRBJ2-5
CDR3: CAWSRGKQETQYF
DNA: TGTGCCTGGAGTAGGGGCAAGCAAGAGACCCAGTACTTC

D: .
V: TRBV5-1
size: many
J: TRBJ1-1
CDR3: CASSLGGSIYTEAFF
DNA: TGCGCCAGCAGCTTGGGTGGTAGCATATACACTGAAGCTTTCTTT

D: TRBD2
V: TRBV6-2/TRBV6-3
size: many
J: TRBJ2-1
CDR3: CAVRESSGPRSFF
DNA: TGTGCTGTCCGGGAGAGTAGCGGGCCTAGATCGTTCTTC

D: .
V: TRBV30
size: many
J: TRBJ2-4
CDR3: CAWSKSYKAKNIQYF
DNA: TGTGCCTGGAGTAAGAGTTATAAAGCCAAAAACATTCAGTACTTC

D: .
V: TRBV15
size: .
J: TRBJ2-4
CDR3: CATSTIAKNIQYF
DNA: TGTGCCACCAGCACCATAGCCAAAAACATTCAGTACTTC

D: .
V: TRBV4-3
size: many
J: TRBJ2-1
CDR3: CASSQEAPPPYNEQFF
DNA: TGCGCCAGCAGCCAAGAGGCCCCCCCCCCTTACAATGAGCAGTTCTTC

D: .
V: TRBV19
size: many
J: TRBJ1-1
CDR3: CASSRRRRVNTEAFF
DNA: TGTGCCAGTAGCCGACGGAGGAGGGTGAACACTGAAGCTTTCTTT

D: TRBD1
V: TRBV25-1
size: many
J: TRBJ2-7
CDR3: CASSEAGTGFFEQYF
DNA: TGTGCCAGCAGTGAGGCCGGGACAGGGTTCTTCGAGCAGTACTTC

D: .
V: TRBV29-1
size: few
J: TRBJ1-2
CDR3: CSVWIPSYGYTF
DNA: TGCAGCGTTTGGATCCCCAGCTATGGCTACACCTTC

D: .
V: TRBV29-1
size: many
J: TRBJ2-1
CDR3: CSTPRGGGTLEQFF
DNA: TGCAGCACCCCACGGGGAGGTGGAACTCTGGAGCAGTTCTTC

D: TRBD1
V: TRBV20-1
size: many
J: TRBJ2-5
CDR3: CSARDPTGRETQYF
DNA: TGCAGTGCTAGAGATCCGACAGGGCGCGAGACCCAGTACTTC

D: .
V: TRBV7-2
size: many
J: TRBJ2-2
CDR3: CASSLAGSGNTGELFF
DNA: TGTGCCAGCAGCTTAGCCGGGAGCGGGAACACCGGGGAGCTGTTTTTT

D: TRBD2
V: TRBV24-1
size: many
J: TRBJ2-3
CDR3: CATSMQREFKDTQYF
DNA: TGTGCCACCTCTATGCAGCGGGAGTTCAAAGATACGCAGTATTTT

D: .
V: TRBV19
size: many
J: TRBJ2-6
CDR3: CASIDPIRGARTTGANVLTF
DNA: TGTGCCAGTATCGACCCCATTAGGGGGGCGCGGACTACAGGGGCCAACGTCCTGACTTTC

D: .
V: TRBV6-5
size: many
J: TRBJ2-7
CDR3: CASSYTPGVGEQYF
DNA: TGTGCCAGCAGTTACACCCCGGGAGTTGGCGAGCAGTACTTC

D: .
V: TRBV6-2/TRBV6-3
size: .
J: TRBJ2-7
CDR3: CASSYDEGLYEQYF
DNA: TGTGCCAGCAGTTACGACGAGGGCCTCTACGAGCAGTACTTC

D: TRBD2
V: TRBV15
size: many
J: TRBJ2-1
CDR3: CATSRDTSALYEQFF
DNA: TGTGCCACCAGCAGAGATACTAGCGCCTTATATGAGCAGTTCTTC

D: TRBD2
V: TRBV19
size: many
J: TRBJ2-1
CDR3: CASTRIAGSSYNEQFF
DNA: TGTGCCAGTACCCGAATAGCGGGTAGCTCCTACAATGAGCAGTTCTTC

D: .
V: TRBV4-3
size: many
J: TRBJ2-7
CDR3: CASSQLPEITYEQYF
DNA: TGCGCCAGCAGCCAGCTCCCGGAGATCACCTACGAGCAGTACTTC

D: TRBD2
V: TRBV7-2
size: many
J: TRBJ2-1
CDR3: CASSATSMVF
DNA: TGTGCCAGCAGCGCGACTAGCATGGTCTTC

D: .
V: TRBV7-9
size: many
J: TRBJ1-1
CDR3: CASSYRPNTEAFF
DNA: TGTGCCAGCAGCTATCGGCCGAACACTGAAGCTTTCTTT

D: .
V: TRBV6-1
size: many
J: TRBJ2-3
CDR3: CASSLSRGTDTQYF
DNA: TGTGCCAGCTCTCTGTCGAGGGGCACAGATACGCAGTATTTT

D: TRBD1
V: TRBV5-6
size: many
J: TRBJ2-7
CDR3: CASSGQGHEQYF
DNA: TGTGCCAGCAGCGGACAGGGCCACGAGCAGTACTTC

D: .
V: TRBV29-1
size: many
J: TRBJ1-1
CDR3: CSVWRGAGFTEAFF
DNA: TGCAGCGTTTGGAGGGGCGCCGGATTCACTGAAGCTTTCTTT

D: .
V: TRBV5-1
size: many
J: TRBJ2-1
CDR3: CASSLVGISYNEQFF
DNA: TGCGCCAGCAGCTTGGTTGGAATCTCCTACAATGAGCAGTTCTTC

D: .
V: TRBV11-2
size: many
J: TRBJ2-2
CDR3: CASSRDGPNTGELFF
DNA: TGTGCCAGCAGCCGTGACGGACCAAACACCGGGGAGCTGTTTTTT